The table lists the clone carrying this T cell receptor beta chain with many counts. Both iRepertoire HTBI primers and Arm-PCR of CDR3 regions were used to build the TCR beta libraries. How the authors handled the data: Gene usage covered approximately 60 TRBV and 13 to 15 TRBJ segments. TCRdb independently ran MiXCR on the multiplex PCR reads; one entry per CDR3 protein. The V and J calls were not made by the authors but by TCRdb's processing. The sample lists 300,000 to 400,000 distinct CDR3 sequences, about 18% occurring once. The sample belongs to a study of regulatory T cells in long-lasting Graves disease. This CDR3 is 15 amino acids long. Germline V gives CDR1 WNHNN, CDR2 SYGVQD (reference sequence). V was clipped by 5 bases and J by 0 bases, with 13 bases between them. Time point given: newly diagnosed GD, antithyroid drugs for less than 3 months. The TCR library was prepared using RNA isolated from PBMCs.

V is TRBV10-1 and J is TRBJ1-2; no definite D call. This material consisted of peripheral blood mononuclear cells (PBMCs), taken at new diagnosis, from a patient treated with antithyroid drugs. This receptor was taken from a female donor with Graves disease. The CDR3 sequence is CASSPGSGANYGYTF. The CDR3 bases are TGCGCCAGCAGTCCCGGATCCGGGGCTAACTATGGCTACACCTTC.